This passage covers 20 T cell receptor beta chains from one sample sequenced in a study of CD8 T cells in Susac syndrome. With random hexamers, 0.5 to 1 ug RNA was reverse transcribed. Each CDR3 protein is one row after TCRdb ran MiXCR on the immunoSEQ multiplex PCR reads. The data contain about 180,000 distinct CDR3 sequences, approximately 94% of them singletons. The sequenced sample consisted of CD4+ T cells from PBMCs. The receptor source for this set is a human donor with multiple sclerosis.

The V and J genes are TRBV7-9 and TRBJ2-2; D not certain. This CDR3 is built from 14 residues. V was trimmed by 5 bases and J by 1 base, leaving 8 bases between them. The V gene's germline CDR1 is SEHNR and CDR2 FQNEAQ (reference sequence). As DNA, the CDR3 is TGTGCCAGCAGCCCTCTCTTGAACACCGGGGAGCTGTTTTTT. Encoded protein: CASSPLLNTGELFF.

This clonotype turned up a few times. The chain has TRBV4-2 and TRBJ1-6; D gene unclear. The germline V gene has CDR1 LGHNA and CDR2 YNFKEQ. This CDR3 contains 18 residues. V was clipped by 0 bases and J by 0 bases, with 12 bases between them. CDR3 DNA sequence: TGTGCCAGCAGCCAAGAGGAGGGCAGCAGCTCCTATAATTCACCCCTCCACTTT. Amino acids: CASSQEEGSSSYNSPLHF.

The chain is built from TRBV7-2 and TRBJ2-7; possibly TRBD1 for D (6 bases). The CDR3 has 13 amino acids. Per germline, CDR1 SGHTA and CDR2 FQGNSA. V shed 1 base and J shed 7 bases, with 11 bases lying between them. The CDR3 protein is CASSLDRVKEQYF. The CDR3 DNA is TGTGCCAGCAGCTTAGACAGGGTGAAGGAGCAGTACTTC.

The chain has TRBV20-1 and TRBJ1-6, with D possibly being TRBD1 (6 bases). The CDR3 has 14 amino acids. With 3 bases removed from V and 7 bases from J, the gap between germline ends came to 13 bases. CDR1 DFQATT and CDR2 SNEGSKA come from the germline V gene (reference sequence). CDR3 DNA sequence: TGCAGTGCTAGCCCACAGGGATTCAATTCACCCCTCCACTTT. Protein product: CSASPQGFNSPLHF.

The rearrangement links TRBV10-3 to TRBJ2-7; D is undetermined. With 2 bases removed from V and 7 bases from J, the gap between germline ends came to 6 bases. Germline CDR1 reads ENHRY; CDR2 reads SYGVKD. This CDR3 has 11 amino acids. This CDR3 reads CAISELREQYF. CDR3 bases: TGTGCCATCAGTGAGCTCCGTGAGCAGTACTTC.

This chain links TRBV12-3 or TRBV12-4 with TRBJ2-5; D gene ambiguous. The CDR3 spans 12 residues. Trimming removed 0 bases at V and 4 bases at J, with 3 bases between. In DNA, the CDR3 is TGTGCCAGCAGTTTAGCCCCAGAGACCCAGTACTTC. Translating gives CASSLAPETQYF.

V and J are TRBV5-1 and TRBJ1-2; D might be TRBD1 (5 bases). The CDR3 contains 16 residues. Germline values: CDR1 SGHRS, CDR2 YFSETQ. Deletions cut 0 bases from V and 6 bases from J, with 18 bases between. The DNA of the CDR3 is TGCGCCAGCAGCTTGGCCGACGGCAGGGCGATGGATGGCTACACCTTC. It is translated as CASSLADGRAMDGYTF.

The rearrangement uses TRBV5-8 and TRBJ1-5; no reliable D call. The V gene lost 2 bases and the J gene lost 0 bases, with 12 bases spanning the gap. Germline loops: CDR1 SGHTS, CDR2 YDEGEE. The CDR3 loop spans 16 amino acids. CDR3: CASSLFSGYSNQPQHF. As DNA, the CDR3 is TGTGCCAGCAGCTTATTCTCCGGGTATAGCAATCAGCCCCAGCATTTT.

This clonotype was recorded only once. The chain recombines TRBV20-1 with TRBJ2-7, with 10 bases that match TRBD1. Germline lookup yields CDR1 DFQATT and CDR2 SNEGSKA (reference sequence). The CDR3 length is 13 residues. The V and J ends lost 3 bases and 4 bases, in that order; junction bases with no gene match: 3. DNA for the CDR3: TGCAGTGCTAGGCCGGGACAGGGGTACGAGCAGTACTTC. Translation: CSARPGQGYEQYF.

V is TRBV4-3 and J is TRBJ1-1; the D is unclear. Trimming removed 1 base from V and 1 base from J, with 4 bases in between. The CDR3 consists of 13 residues. Germline V gene data show CDR1 as LGHNA and CDR2 as YSLEER. Here the CDR3 reads CASSQARNTEAFF. The CDR3 DNA reads TGCGCCAGCAGCCAAGCTAGGAACACTGAAGCTTTCTTT.

The V call is TRBV12-3 or TRBV12-4, the J call TRBJ2-5, with TRBD1 identical over 7 bases. This CDR3 comprises 14 residues. Losses at the gene ends were 4 bases for V and 9 bases for J; bases not matched to a gene: 11. CDR3 sequence (DNA): TGTGCCAGCAGTTCGACAGGGATCCCGAGGGCCCAGTACTTC. The encoded protein is CASSSTGIPRAQYF.

CDR3 coding DNA: TGTGCCAGCAGCGTAATAGCAGGGGTCCCAGATACGCAGTATTTT. It specifies CASSVIAGVPDTQYF. V is TRBV9 and J is TRBJ2-3, with a possible D match to TRBD1 (6 bases). The CDR3 totals 15 residues. V was pared by 1 base and J by 4 bases, with 13 bases between. Looked up from germline, CDR1 is SGDLS and CDR2 is YYNGEE.

This rearrangement joins TRBV3-1 to TRBJ1-5; a possible D gene is TRBD1 (5 bases). V was clipped by 8 bases and J by 9 bases, with 17 bases between them. The CDR3 is 13 amino acids. Germline loops: CDR1 LGHDT, CDR2 YNNKEL (reference sequence). The CDR3 here is CASGRGDIPPQHF. The CDR3 DNA reads as TGTGCCAGCGGGAGGGGAGATATTCCGCCCCAGCATTTT.

This chain connects TRBV4-1 to TRBJ1-2, with D perhaps matching TRBD1 (6 bases). V was pared by 6 bases and J by 5 bases, with 19 bases between. The length of the CDR3 is 15 residues. The germline V gene encodes CDR1 MGHRA and CDR2 YSYEKL. The CDR3 spells CASRKDGGGLYGYTF. The DNA for the CDR3 is TGCGCCAGCAGGAAGGACGGGGGGGGGCTGTATGGCTACACCTTC.

The rearrangement uses TRBV12-5 and TRBJ2-1; no clear D. The ends were cut back, 9 bases at V and 4 bases at J, with 13 bases in the middle. This CDR3 has 13 residues. Germline-derived CDR1 and CDR2 are LGHNT and FRNRAP. As DNA, the CDR3 is TGTGCTAGCGAGCGATTTGGTTACAATGAGCAGTTCTTC. This gives the protein CASERFGYNEQFF.

This chain joins TRBV5-6 and TRBJ2-5; D not certain. The CDR3 consists of 15 residues. Per the germline V gene, CDR1 is SGHDT and CDR2 is YYEEEE. V shed 0 bases and J shed 6 bases, with 15 bases lying between them. CDR3 in DNA: TGTGCCAGCAGCTTGGATAACGGGCCTCCGAAGACCCAGTACTTC. It codes for CASSLDNGPPKTQYF. Using reference TRBV5-6 and TRBJ2-5 for the parts outside the CDR3, the full variable domain is DAGVTQSPTHLIKTRGQQVTLRCSPKSGHDTVSWYQQALGQGPQFIFQYYEEEERQRGNFPDRFSGHQFPNYSSELNVNALLLGDSALYLCASSLDNGPPKTQYFGPGTRLLVL.

The chain couples TRBV29-1 to TRBJ1-6; D ambiguous. V lost 7 bases and J 9 bases, leaving 13 bases between the germline ends. Germline lookup yields CDR1 SQVTM and CDR2 ANQGSEA. The CDR3 is 12 residues long. DNA for the CDR3: TGCAGCGCCGGTTTTTCAGCTTCACCCCTCCACTTT. This codes for CSAGFSASPLHF.

This clonotype has only one observation. The chain couples TRBV12-3 or TRBV12-4 to TRBJ1-1, with 8 bases identical to TRBD1. The junction had 20 bases not matched to a gene; V was cut back by 5 bases and J by 6 bases. This CDR3 spans 18 amino acids. The CDR3, as DNA: TGTGCCAGCAGTGGGGCCATGGGCCAGAAGACAGGGGACGCTGAAGCTTTCTTT. Its protein is CASSGAMGQKTGDAEAFF.

This clonotype occurred once. This chain links TRBV14 with TRBJ1-6; D ambiguous. CDR1 and CDR2 from the germline V gene are SGHDN and FVKESK. The CDR3 has 14 residues. Deletions cut 9 bases from V and 6 bases from J, with 15 bases between. The CDR3 loop is CARPGVNCNSPLHF. The CDR3 coding sequence is TGTGCCAGACCCGGGGTGAACTGTAATTCACCCCTCCACTTT.

V gene TRBV9 combines with J gene TRBJ2-5; TRBD1 is a possible D gene (6 bases). V was trimmed by 2 bases and J by 1 base, leaving 9 bases between them. The CDR3 runs 14 residues. Germline CDR1 is SGDLS and CDR2 is YYNGEE. CDR3 loop: CASSVQGTQETQYF. Written as DNA, the CDR3 is TGTGCCAGCAGCGTTCAGGGGACCCAAGAGACCCAGTACTTC.